The 27 T cell receptor beta chains below were found in one sample sequenced in a study of CD8 T cells in ankylosing spondylitis (dated by TCRdb to about 2017). The library was built by means of 5' RACE. Sequencer: Illumina HiSeq 2500. Starting from the raw public reads, TCRdb applied fastp trimming at Q25, assembled clones with MiXCR and retained in-frame beta chains. Entries that share a CDR3 protein sequence are merged under the most common genes and DNA. The sample profile shows roughly 240,000 distinct CDR3 sequences; 7.5% to 9.5% of them were found once. The ten top clones hold more than 4.5% of the sample. Sequenced material: blood, either unsorted or a sorted T cell fraction (not recorded which). These receptors were taken from a female donor with ankylosing spondylitis or in good health (not recorded which).

This clonotype showed up many times. V and J are TRBV9 and TRBJ1-3; unclear D gene. Germline V CDR1 and CDR2: SGDLS, YYNGEE. The CDR3 is 15 amino acids. Trimming stripped 3 bases from V and 1 base from J, with 11 bases between. The DNA for the CDR3 is TGTGCCAGCAGCGCCCCGACGGGATCTGGAAACACCATATATTTT. This translates into CASSAPTGSGNTIYF.

This clonotype has at least ten counts. This chain connects TRBV5-4 to TRBJ2-7; TRBD1 matches at 11 bases. Germline-derived CDR1 and CDR2 are SGHNT and YYREEE (reference sequence). V shed 3 bases, J shed 11 bases, and the junction held 7 bases outside the gene matches. The CDR3 contains 13 residues. CDR3 sequence (DNA): TGTGCCAGCAGCTCCCAAGGACAGGGGGCGAAGTACTTC. As protein: CASSSQGQGAKYF.

This clonotype came up many times. This chain links TRBV21-1 with TRBJ2-7; the table assigns TRBD2, which was not confirmed against the DNA. TRBV21-1 is labeled a pseudogene. The CDR3 is 20 residues long. CDR3 nucleotides: TGTGCCAGCAGCAAAGAATACCGACTAGCGGGAGGGCCAATCGCCTACGAGCAGTACTTC. It encodes CASSKEYRLAGGPIAYEQYF.

This clonotype occurred many times. V usage is TRBV21-1 and J usage is TRBJ1-5; the table's TRBD1 call for D was not verified on the DNA. TRBV21-1 is flagged as a pseudogene. The CDR3 is 14 amino acids. This CDR3 is CASSKGQGGQPQHF. The CDR3 DNA follows: TGTGCCAGCAGCAAGGGACAGGGCGGGCAGCCCCAGCATTTT.

This clonotype was recorded many times. The V gene is TRBV5-1, the J gene TRBJ2-5; D gene uncertain. The CDR3 length is 12 residues. The V end lost 4 bases, the J end lost 5 bases, and 9 bases lay between the germline ends. Germline-derived CDR1 and CDR2 are SGHRS and YFSETQ. Here the CDR3 reads CASSRNGETQYF. CDR3 sequence (DNA): TGCGCCAGCAGCCGGAACGGGGAGACCCAGTACTTC.

Only a few counts were recorded for this clonotype. The chain is built from TRBV30 and TRBJ1-2; D gene uncertain. Deletions cut 2 bases from V and 3 bases from J, with 10 bases between. Germline CDR1 reads GTSNPN; CDR2 reads SVGIG (reference sequence). The CDR3 length is 13 residues. Here the CDR3 reads CAWSPPQHYGYTF. CDR3 in DNA: TGTGCCTGGAGTCCCCCACAGCACTATGGCTACACCTTC.

This clonotype has at least ten counts. The rearrangement uses TRBV6-1 and TRBJ1-3, with a possible D match to TRBD1 (6 bases). The germline V gene has CDR1 MNHNS and CDR2 SASEGT. The ends were cut back, 2 bases at V and 4 bases at J, with 9 bases in the middle. This CDR3 is built from 14 residues. The CDR3 region is CASSEFDRGNTIYF. CDR3 sequence (DNA): TGTGCCAGCAGTGAATTCGACAGGGGAAACACCATATATTTT.

Ten or more counts support this clonotype. The chain couples TRBV3-1 to TRBJ1-1; D might be TRBD1 (5 bases). The CDR3 is 17 amino acids. V lost 1 base and J 5 bases, leaving 20 bases between the germline ends. Germline V gene sequence: CDR1 LGHDT, CDR2 YNNKEL (reference sequence). DNA for the CDR3: TGTGCCAGCAGCCAAGCAGGTCAGGGCGCCCTGGGAACTGAAGCTTTCTTT. Encoded protein: CASSQAGQGALGTEAFF.

This clonotype was seen repeatedly, ten times or more. This chain uses TRBV23-1 with TRBJ2-7; 8 bases match TRBD2. TRBV23-1 is an open reading frame whose function is uncertain. Unmatched junction bases numbered 16, after V lost 6 bases and J lost 3 bases. This CDR3 contains 17 residues. CDR3 nucleotide sequence: TGCGCCAGCAGCCCGGGAGTTCCGGGACTAGTAGGCTACGAGCAGTACTTC. Protein: CASSPGVPGLVGYEQYF.

This clonotype was found many times. The gene calls are TRBV29-1 and TRBJ1-1; 7 positions match TRBD1. The CDR3 loop spans 14 amino acids. Germline loops: CDR1 SQVTM, CDR2 ANQGSEA. The V and J ends lost 2 bases and 4 bases, in that order; junction bases with no gene match: 7. The CDR3 here is CSVEFTRQGTEAFF. CDR3 nucleotide sequence: TGCAGCGTTGAATTCACAAGACAGGGCACTGAAGCTTTCTTT. The full variable domain, with the rest looked up from reference TRBV29-1 and TRBJ1-1, is SAVISQKPSRDICQRGTSLTIQCQVDSQVTMMFWYRQQPGQSLTLIATANQGSEATYESGFVIDKFPISRPNLTFSTLTVSNMSPEDSSIYLCSVEFTRQGTEAFFGQGTRLTVV.

The V call is TRBV20-1, the J call TRBJ2-7; D is perhaps TRBD2 (5 bases). The CDR3 contains 13 residues. Trimming cost V 3 bases and J 3 bases, with 12 bases left between them. From germline, CDR1 is DFQATT and CDR2 SNEGSKA (reference sequence). CDR3 sequence reads: CSARRLALYEQYF. CDR3 DNA: TGCAGTGCTAGGCGGCTAGCACTCTACGAGCAGTACTTC.

This clonotype was detected many times. The chain combines TRBV14 with TRBJ1-6, with 8 bases identical to TRBD1. Germline CDR1 SGHDN, CDR2 FVKESK. The junction had 3 bases not matched to a gene; V was cut back by 6 bases and J by 8 bases. The CDR3 totals 13 residues. The CDR3 DNA reads TGTGCCAGCAGACAGGGGGAAGATTCACCCCTCCACTTT. Its protein is CASRQGEDSPLHF.

This clonotype was found many times. Here the CDR3 reads CATSRAPGTGLYEQYF. The CDR3 coding sequence is TGTGCCACCAGCAGGGCACCAGGGACGGGACTTTACGAGCAGTACTTC. The chain is built from TRBV15 and TRBJ2-7; tentative D call: TRBD2 (6 bases). The V end was cut by 3 bases, the J end by 4 bases, with 19 bases between. CDR1 is LNHNV and CDR2 is YYDKDF in the germline V gene (reference sequence). This CDR3 is built from 16 residues.

This clonotype appeared once. A read error may account for a junction end that differs from germline. This chain connects TRBV6-2 or TRBV6-3 to TRBJ1-4, with D possibly TRBD1 on 5 matching bases. Germline V gene data show CDR1 as MNHEY and CDR2 as SVGEGT. CDR3 length equals 15 residues. The DNA of the CDR3 is TGTACCAGCATGAGGAGGGGCCTTTCTAACGAAAAACTGTTTTTC. Its translation: CTSMRRGLSNEKLFF.

This clonotype was detected ten times or more. The genes are TRBV20-1 and TRBJ2-4; D remains unclear. The CDR3 extends over 11 amino acids. Germline CDR1 reads DFQATT; CDR2 reads SNEGSKA (reference sequence). The V gene lost 5 bases and the J gene lost 2 bases, with 4 bases spanning the gap. Written as DNA, the CDR3 is TGCAGTGCTTCGCCCAAAAACATTCAGTACTTC. It translates to CSASPKNIQYF.

This clonotype was found many times. V usage is TRBV25-1 and J usage is TRBJ1-6, with D uncertain. V lost 3 bases, J lost 0 bases, and 9 bases lay in between. The CDR3 has 16 residues. In germline, CDR1 is MGHDK, CDR2 SYGVNS. The CDR3 DNA follows: TGTGCCAGCAGTGATGCAGAGAGCTCCTATAATTCACCCCTCCACTTT. This sequence encodes CASSDAESSYNSPLHF.

This clonotype was found many times. This rearrangement joins TRBV27 to TRBJ1-1, with D possibly TRBD1 on 6 matching bases. Deletions cut 5 bases from V and 6 bases from J, with 16 bases between. CDR3 length: 14 residues. In germline, CDR1 is MNHEY, CDR2 SMNVEV (reference sequence). The CDR3 sequence is CASSEGTLNSEAFF. The CDR3 coding sequence is TGTGCCAGCAGTGAAGGGACACTCAATTCTGAAGCTTTCTTT.

This clonotype has at least ten counts. The chain carries TRBV6-5 and TRBJ1-2, with 9 bases lining up with TRBD1. Germline V gene lookup returns CDR1 MNHEY and CDR2 SVGAGI. V lost 2 bases to trimming and J lost 4 bases; unmatched junction nucleotides: 8. The CDR3 has 16 residues. As DNA, the CDR3 is TGTGCCAGCAGTTACCGGACAGGGGTCGGGTCCTATGGCTACACCTTC. Protein: CASSYRTGVGSYGYTF.

Note on this clonotype: It may be a read error: a sequence one base away is much more abundant. The V call is TRBV20-1, the J call TRBJ1-4; 10 nucleotides match TRBD1. Germline CDR1 DFQATT, CDR2 SNEGSKA (reference sequence). The CDR3 has 15 amino acids. The CDR3 sequence is CCARPGGQGIEKLFF. Here the CDR3 DNA reads TGCTGTGCTAGGCCCGGGGGACAGGGGATAGAAAAACTGTTTTTT.

This clonotype was counted at least ten times. The V call is TRBV5-1, the J call TRBJ2-2; possible D gene TRBD2, 6 bases. CDR3 length equals 16 residues. Looked up from germline, CDR1 is SGHRS and CDR2 is YFSETQ. Trimming pared 0 bases from V and 6 bases from J, leaving 15 bases between. The CDR3 nucleotides read TGCGCCAGCAGCTTGGTTGCGGGATCAATTTCCGGGGAGCTGTTTTTT. This translates into CASSLVAGSISGELFF.

This clonotype was detected ten times or more. The chain has TRBV29-1 and TRBJ2-3, with D unresolved. The CDR3 contains 13 residues. Germline values: CDR1 SQVTM, CDR2 ANQGSEA. The germline V and J ends were trimmed by 3 bases and 0 bases, with 7 bases remaining between them. The CDR3 is CSVETLSTDTQYF. The CDR3 coding sequence is TGCAGCGTTGAGACCCTTAGCACAGATACGCAGTATTTT.

In this sample, this clonotype turned up many times. V usage is TRBV30 and J usage is TRBJ2-1; 11 nucleotides line up with TRBD2. J was trimmed by 2 bases and V by 1 base; bases with no gene match: 7. Germline V gene lookup returns CDR1 GTSNPN and CDR2 SVGIG (reference sequence). The CDR3 extends over 17 amino acids. The CDR3 protein is CAWSAYLAGGPYNEQFF. The DNA for the CDR3 is TGTGCCTGGAGTGCCTACTTAGCGGGAGGGCCCTACAATGAGCAGTTCTTC.

This clonotype was recorded at least ten times. V is TRBV24-1 and J is TRBJ1-5; TRBD1 matches at 7 bases. CDR1 KGHDR and CDR2 SFDVKD come from the germline V gene. V lost 4 bases and J lost 5; bases outside the gene matches: 13. The CDR3 is made up of 17 amino acids. The CDR3 nucleotides are TGTGCCACCAGTGAACAATTCCGGGACAGATCCCATCAGCCCCAGCATTTT. Translated, it gives CATSEQFRDRSHQPQHF.

Many counts were recorded for this clonotype. The rearrangement joins TRBV20-1 to TRBJ2-1; TRBD1 or TRBD2 may be the D gene (5 bases each). V shed 0 bases and J shed 4 bases, with 13 bases lying between them. This CDR3 spans 15 amino acids. CDR1 is DFQATT, CDR2 SNEGSKA, per germline (reference sequence). The CDR3: CSARDGGRGYNEQFF. DNA of the CDR3: TGCAGTGCTAGAGATGGGGGTCGGGGATACAATGAGCAGTTCTTC.

The gene calls are TRBV4-2 and TRBJ2-7, with no clear D. With 4 bases removed from V and 0 bases from J, the gap between germline ends came to 13 bases. The CDR3 runs 15 residues. Looked up from germline, CDR1 is LGHNA and CDR2 is YNFKEQ. Here the CDR3 reads CASSPGVVSSYEQYF. DNA for the CDR3: TGTGCCAGCAGCCCTGGGGTCGTAAGCTCCTACGAGCAGTACTTC.

This clonotype has a handful of counts. The chain employs TRBV5-5 and TRBJ2-7; D tentatively fits TRBD1 or TRBD2 (5 bases each). V was clipped by 5 bases and J by 4 bases, with 16 bases between them. Germline lookup yields CDR1 SGHKS and CDR2 YYEKEE (reference sequence). The CDR3 has 14 residues. The CDR3 bases are TGTGCCAGCAGTCCTTCTTGGGGGAATTACGAGCAGTACTTC. Amino acid sequence: CASSPSWGNYEQYF.

This clonotype was seen more than once but under ten times. The rearrangement uses TRBV28 and TRBJ2-1; TRBD2 might be the D (6 bases). Germline assignment: CDR1 MDHEN and CDR2 SYDVKM. Trimming shortened V by 3 bases and J by 13 bases, and 22 bases separated the two germline ends. This CDR3 spans 15 amino acids. Here the CDR3 reads CASSFGAHRRELQFF. The CDR3 DNA sequence: TGTGCCAGCAGTTTCGGCGCCCATAGGCGGGAACTCCAGTTCTTC.